One and the same sample provided the 30 T cell receptor beta chains below, sequenced in a study of CD8 T cells in ankylosing spondylitis. TCRdb independently ran MiXCR on the 5' RACE reads; one entry per CDR3 protein. The data hold more than 150,000 distinct CDR3 sequences, with approximately 18% observed a single time. The sequenced sample consisted of blood, either unsorted or a sorted T cell fraction (not recorded which). These receptors all come from a male donor aged 5 to 29 with ankylosing spondylitis or in good health (not recorded which).

This clonotype has a count of ten or more. The chain is built from TRBV12-3 or TRBV12-4 and TRBJ2-2; no definite D call. Trimming cost V 3 bases and J 1 base, with 9 bases left between them. CDR3 size: 15 residues. The CDR3 nucleotides read TGTGCCAGCAGTTTGGGCCTAGTGAACACCGGGGAGCTGTTTTTT. It yields the protein CASSLGLVNTGELFF.

This clonotype appeared many times. The chain is built from TRBV4-3 and TRBJ2-2; 8 bases are shared with TRBD2. CDR3 length equals 17 residues. Germline CDR1 is LGHNA and CDR2 is YSLEER. The V gene end was trimmed by 0 bases and the J gene end by 8 bases; junction bases not matched to a gene: 11. Here the CDR3 reads CASSQDEIGTRRGELFF. The CDR3 DNA sequence: TGCGCCAGCAGCCAAGATGAAATCGGGACTAGGAGGGGGGAGCTGTTTTTT.

This chain joins TRBV10-1 and TRBJ2-5; TRBD1 or TRBD2 may be the D gene (6 bases each). CDR1 WNHNN and CDR2 SYGVQD come from the germline V gene (reference sequence). This CDR3 is 11 amino acids long. V was pared by 7 bases and J by 6 bases, with 9 bases between. The CDR3 reads CASTGAKTQYF. Written as DNA, the CDR3 is TGCGCCAGCACGGGGGCGAAGACCCAGTACTTC.

This clonotype was observed many times. The chain employs TRBV5-5 and TRBJ1-2; D is perhaps TRBD1 (6 bases). Between the trimmed V and J ends, which lost 0 bases and 5 bases, there was a span of 14 bases. This CDR3 comprises 15 residues. Germline-derived CDR1 and CDR2 are SGHKS and YYEKEE (reference sequence). CDR3 region: CASSLVGGSRYGYTF. CDR3 nucleotide sequence: TGTGCCAGCAGCTTGGTGGGGGGCTCTAGGTATGGCTACACCTTC. Using reference TRBV5-5 and TRBJ1-2 for the parts outside the CDR3, the full variable domain is DAGVTQSPTHLIKTRGQQVTLRCSPISGHKSVSWYQQVLGQGPQFIFQYYEKEERGRGNFPDRFSARQFPNYSSELNVNALLLGDSALYLCASSLVGGSRYGYTFGSGTRLTVV.

In its sample, this clonotype was seen many times. The chain uses TRBV7-3 and TRBJ2-3; D not certain. Trimming took 0 bases from V and 6 from J, leaving 13 bases between them. Germline loops: CDR1 SGHTA, CDR2 FQGTGA. There are 15 residues in the CDR3. The CDR3, as DNA: TGTGCCAGCAGCTTAACGTTGACCGCGGCCGATACGCAGTATTTT. Translation: CASSLTLTAADTQYF.

V and J are TRBV7-6 and TRBJ2-5; D remains ambiguous. Trimming shortened V by 2 bases and J by 2 bases, and 3 bases separated the two germline ends. CDR1 is SGHVS, CDR2 FNYEAQ, per germline. This CDR3 is built from 12 residues. In DNA, the CDR3 is TGTGCCAGCAGCTTAATACAAGAGACCCAGTACTTC. Its protein product is CASSLIQETQYF.

This clonotype was counted ten times or more. V usage is TRBV5-1 and J usage is TRBJ2-1; 8 positions agree with TRBD2. Per the germline V gene, CDR1 is SGHRS and CDR2 is YFSETQ. The CDR3 consists of 16 residues. V lost 4 bases to trimming and J lost 9 bases; unmatched junction nucleotides: 15. The CDR3 here is CASSTGPTGSGSEQFF. Written as DNA, the CDR3 is TGCGCCAGCAGCACCGGCCCCACGGGGAGCGGGAGTGAGCAGTTCTTC.

This clonotype appeared a few times. Just one base apart from a much larger clone, this may be a read error. In DNA form, the CDR3 reads TGTGCCAGCAGCTTGGGGAAACAGCCCCAGCATTTT. Protein: CASSLGKQPQHF. The chain links TRBV7-9 to TRBJ1-5; D gene unclear. The length of the CDR3 is 12 residues. CDR1 SEHNR and CDR2 FQNEAQ come from the germline V gene (reference sequence). V lost 3 bases to trimming and J lost 7 bases, with 7 bases between them.

This clonotype was seen more than once but under ten times. The gene calls are TRBV19 and TRBJ2-3; unclear D gene. The CDR3 has 15 amino acids. CDR1 LNHDA and CDR2 SQIVND come from the germline V gene (reference sequence). V dropped 3 bases and J dropped 1 base, with 11 bases sitting between them. CDR3 nucleotides: TGTGCCAGTAGTATGGCACCCCTCCGCACAGATACGCAGTATTTT. It translates to CASSMAPLRTDTQYF. Drawing the rest from reference TRBV19 and TRBJ2-3, the complete variable domain is DGGITQSPKYLFRKEGQNVTLSCEQNLNHDAMYWYRQDPGQGLRLIYYSQIVNDFQKGDIAEGYSVSREKKESFPLTVTSAQKNPTAFYLCASSMAPLRTDTQYFGPGTRLTVL.

This clonotype was picked up many times. This chain's CDR3 is CASSSDPTPNTEAFF. The CDR3 nucleotides read TGTGCCAGCAGCTCCGACCCTACCCCGAACACTGAAGCTTTCTTT. The chain employs TRBV11-3 and TRBJ1-1; D remains unclear. The CDR3 contains 15 residues. Germline V gives CDR1 SGHNT, CDR2 YENEEA. V lost 4 bases to trimming and J lost 1 base, with 13 bases between them.

This clonotype has a count of ten or more. The chain joins TRBV11-2 to TRBJ2-2; 8 nucleotides agree with TRBD1. J gave up 4 bases and V 6 bases, and 10 bases lay outside the gene matches. Germline loops: CDR1 SGHAT, CDR2 FQNNGV. The CDR3 is 16 amino acids. The CDR3 region has the DNA TGTGCCAGCAGGGTCCTTAGACAGGGGCTCACCGGGGAGCTGTTTTTT. It codes for CASRVLRQGLTGELFF.

This clonotype has a count of ten or more. The V and J genes are TRBV7-8 and TRBJ2-3, with 11 bases that match TRBD2. CDR3 size: 17 residues. Trimming at V came to 5 bases and at J to 1 base, leaving 8 bases not matched to a gene. Germline V gives CDR1 SGHVS, CDR2 FQNEAQ. CDR3 loop: CASSTSSGRGRTDTQYF. The CDR3 DNA sequence: TGTGCCAGCAGCACTAGTAGCGGGAGGGGTCGCACAGATACGCAGTATTTT. Using reference TRBV7-8 and TRBJ2-3 for the parts outside the CDR3, the full variable domain is GAGVSQSPRYKVAKRGQDVALRCDPISGHVSLFWYQQALGQGPEFLTYFQNEAQLDKSGLPSDRFFAERPEGSVSTLKIQRTQQEDSAVYLCASSTSSGRGRTDTQYFGPGTRLTVL.

This clonotype was counted many times. The rearrangement uses TRBV29-1 and TRBJ2-2; possible D gene TRBD2, 6 bases. Germline lookup yields CDR1 SQVTM and CDR2 ANQGSEA. This CDR3 comprises 12 residues. V was shortened by 7 bases and J by 1 base, with 7 bases between the two germline ends. The CDR3 sequence is CSGGENTGELFF. CDR3 nucleotides: TGCAGCGGGGGGGAGAACACCGGGGAGCTGTTTTTT.

The chain carries TRBV6-5 and TRBJ2-3; 8 bases agree with TRBD1. The CDR3 length is 14 residues. Trimming took 7 bases from V and 3 from J; bases not matched to a gene: 6. Germline loops: CDR1 MNHEY, CDR2 SVGAGI. CDR3: CASNGRGLTDTQYF. In DNA form, the CDR3 reads TGTGCCAGCAATGGCAGGGGGCTAACAGATACGCAGTATTTT.

This clonotype was counted ten times or more. This rearrangement joins TRBV12-3 or TRBV12-4 to TRBJ2-2; TRBD1 matches 7 bases. The junction had 7 bases not matched to a gene; V was cut back by 5 bases and J by 7 bases. CDR3 size: 14 residues. CDR3 amino acids: CASSAQTGFGELFF. The CDR3 DNA reads TGTGCCAGCAGTGCCCAGACAGGGTTCGGGGAGCTGTTTTTT.

J is TRBJ2-7 and V is TRBV27; weak D call: TRBD1 (5 bases). V shed 3 bases and J shed 6 bases, with 9 bases lying between them. Per germline, CDR1 MNHEY and CDR2 SMNVEV (reference sequence). This CDR3 is built from 12 residues. DNA of the CDR3: TGTGCCAGCAGTTTTCTAGGGGTCGAGCAGTACTTC. This gives the protein CASSFLGVEQYF.

The sample holds many counts of this clonotype. The genes are TRBV29-1 and TRBJ2-1; no definite D call. V was shortened by 2 bases and J by 5 bases, with 16 bases between the two germline ends. The CDR3 has 15 amino acids. Germline assignment: CDR1 SQVTM and CDR2 ANQGSEA. Written as DNA, the CDR3 is TGCAGCGTTGAAAGCATTGCGGAAACCCACAATGAGCAGTTCTTC. Its protein is CSVESIAETHNEQFF.

This clonotype was counted ten times or more. The CDR3 here is CASSWLGLVHNEQFF. The CDR3 nucleotides read TGTGCCAGCAGTTGGTTGGGACTAGTTCACAATGAGCAGTTCTTC. V and J are TRBV6-2 or TRBV6-3 and TRBJ2-1, with 8 bases aligning to TRBD2. The germline V gene has CDR1 MNHEY and CDR2 SVGEGT. The CDR3 sequence is 15 residues long. Losses at the gene ends were 4 bases for V and 5 bases for J; bases not matched to a gene: 7.

CDR3 region: CASSLLRVGGELFF. The CDR3 coding sequence is TGTGCCAGCAGCTTACTTAGGGTCGGCGGGGAGCTGTTTTTT. The V and J genes are TRBV7-9 and TRBJ2-2; the D is unclear. Germline loops: CDR1 SEHNR, CDR2 FQNEAQ (reference sequence). The CDR3 consists of 14 residues. Trimming pared 2 bases from V and 7 bases from J, leaving 11 bases between. The full variable domain, its missing parts supplied by reference TRBV7-9 and TRBJ2-2, is DTGVSQNPRHKITKRGQNVTFRCDPISEHNRLYWYRQTLGQGPEFLTYFQNEAQLEKSRLLSDRFSAERPKGSFSTLEIQRTEQGDSAMYLCASSLLRVGGELFFGEGSRLTVL.

The V and J genes are TRBV19 and TRBJ1-5; TRBD1 agrees at 9 bases. Germline V gene sequence: CDR1 LNHDA, CDR2 SQIVND (reference sequence). This CDR3 is 16 amino acids long. J lost 3 bases, V lost 5 bases, and 8 bases had no gene match. The CDR3, as DNA: TGTGCCAGTAGTTTTTACAGGGGGCTAACCAATCAGCCCCAGCATTTT. Translation: CASSFYRGLTNQPQHF.

CDR3 loop: CASSDGRYPSGRARSYNEQFF. CDR3 nucleotide sequence: TGTGCCAGCAGCGACGGACGATATCCGAGCGGGAGGGCCAGGTCCTACAATGAGCAGTTCTTC. This chain connects TRBV11-2 to TRBJ2-1, with TRBD2 identical over 10 bases. The J segment lost 1 base and the V segment lost 5 bases, leaving 20 bases of the junction unmatched. CDR3 length: 21 residues. Germline CDR1 reads SGHAT; CDR2 reads FQNNGV.

The chain joins TRBV29-1 to TRBJ2-6, with 7 positions matching TRBD2. CDR1 SQVTM and CDR2 ANQGSEA come from the germline V gene. The ends lost 3 bases at V and 0 bases at J; junction bases unmatched: 8. The CDR3 is made up of 17 amino acids. As DNA, the CDR3 is TGCAGCGTTGAGGGACTACCCATCAACTCTGGGGCCAACGTCCTGACTTTC. It translates to CSVEGLPINSGANVLTF.

This clonotype occurred many times. The chain uses TRBV19 and TRBJ2-4, with a tentative D call TRBD1 (5 bases). CDR1 is LNHDA and CDR2 is SQIVND in the germline V gene (reference sequence). The CDR3 contains 14 residues. V lost 3 bases and J 8 bases, leaving 14 bases between the germline ends. DNA of the CDR3: TGTGCCAGTAGTATGGATCCTGGGGCATACATTCAGTACTTC. Translated: CASSMDPGAYIQYF.

This clonotype occurred many times. The V call is TRBV12-3 or TRBV12-4, the J call TRBJ2-2; D uncertain. The CDR3 is 14 residues long. V was clipped by 3 bases and J by 3 bases, with 8 bases between them. In DNA form, the CDR3 reads TGTGCCAGCAGTTTCTTTTCGGACACCGGGGAGCTGTTTTTT. This translates into CASSFFSDTGELFF.

V is TRBV10-3 and J is TRBJ2-1; perhaps D is TRBD1 or TRBD2 (5 bases each). V was cut by 11 bases and J by 2 bases, with 13 bases left in between. The V gene's germline CDR1 is ENHRY and CDR2 SYGVKD. The CDR3 length is 13 residues. The CDR3 loop is CAVGRSAYNEQFF. The CDR3 bases are TGTGCCGTGGGACGGAGTGCCTACAATGAGCAGTTCTTC.

This clonotype showed up many times. The CDR3 sequence: CATSDPGREDEQFF. CDR3 bases: TGTGCCACCAGTGATCCCGGACGAGAGGATGAGCAGTTCTTC. This rearrangement joins TRBV24-1 to TRBJ2-1; D not resolved. This CDR3 comprises 14 residues. The V gene's germline CDR1 is KGHDR and CDR2 SFDVKD. V lost 3 bases and J 8 bases, leaving 13 bases between the germline ends.

This clonotype appeared many times. The rearrangement links TRBV5-6 to TRBJ1-6, with D perhaps matching TRBD1 (6 bases). The V end was cut by 1 base, the J end by 7 bases, with 12 bases between. In germline, CDR1 is SGHDT, CDR2 YYEEEE. The CDR3 has 15 amino acids. The CDR3 coding sequence is TGTGCCAGCAGCTTGAGGACAGCCGTAAATTCACCCCTCCACTTT. Residues: CASSLRTAVNSPLHF.

This clonotype was observed a few times. The genes are TRBV10-3 and TRBJ1-1, with D maybe TRBD1 (6 bases). Trimming left V 6 bases short and J 1 base short, with 15 bases between. The CDR3 is 15 residues long. Germline CDR1 and CDR2: ENHRY and SYGVKD. This chain's CDR3 is CAISFGPGQNTEAFF. CDR3 nucleotides: TGTGCCATCAGCTTTGGGCCGGGACAGAACACTGAAGCTTTCTTT.

This clonotype was seen many times. The chain links TRBV20-1 to TRBJ2-7; 10 bases are a match to TRBD2. CDR1 is DFQATT, CDR2 SNEGSKA, per germline (reference sequence). J lost 7 bases, V lost 0 bases, and 3 bases had no gene match. This CDR3 has 13 amino acids. The CDR3 sequence: CSARDFSGREQYF. The CDR3 coding sequence is TGCAGTGCTAGAGATTTTAGCGGGAGGGAGCAGTACTTC.

Many counts were recorded for this clonotype. The J gene is TRBJ2-1, the V gene TRBV12-3 or TRBV12-4; TRBD2 aligns across 9 bases. This CDR3 contains 15 residues. J gave up 9 bases and V 2 bases, and 8 bases lay outside the gene matches. The DNA of the CDR3 is TGTGCCAGCAGTTTATCTAGCGGGATCGGAGGTGAGCAGTTCTTC. This sequence encodes CASSLSSGIGGEQFF.